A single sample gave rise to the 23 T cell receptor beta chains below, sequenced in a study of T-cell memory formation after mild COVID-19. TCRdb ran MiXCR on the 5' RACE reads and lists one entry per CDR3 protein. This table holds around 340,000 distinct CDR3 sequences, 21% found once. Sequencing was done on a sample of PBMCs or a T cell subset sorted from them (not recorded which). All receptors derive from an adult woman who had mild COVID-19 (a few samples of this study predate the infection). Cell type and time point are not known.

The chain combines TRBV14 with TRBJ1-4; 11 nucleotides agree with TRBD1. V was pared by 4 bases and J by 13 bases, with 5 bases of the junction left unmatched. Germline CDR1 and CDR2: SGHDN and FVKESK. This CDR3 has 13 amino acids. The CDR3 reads CASSLPDRGRLFF. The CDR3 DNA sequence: TGTGCCAGCAGCCTACCGGACAGGGGGCGACTGTTTTTT.

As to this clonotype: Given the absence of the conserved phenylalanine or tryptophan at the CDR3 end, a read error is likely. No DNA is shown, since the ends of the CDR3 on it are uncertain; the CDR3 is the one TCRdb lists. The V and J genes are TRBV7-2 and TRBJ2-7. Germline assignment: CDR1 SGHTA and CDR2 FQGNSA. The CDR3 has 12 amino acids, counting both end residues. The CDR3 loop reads CASSLGPNSPSL.

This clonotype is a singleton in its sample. This chain's CDR3 is CASSVDGLAGAGEQYF. CDR3 sequence (DNA): TGTGCCAGCAGCGTAGACGGACTAGCGGGAGCGGGGGAGCAGTACTTC. V usage is TRBV9 and J usage is TRBJ2-7; TRBD2 matches at 13 bases. CDR3 length equals 16 residues. V shed 0 bases, J shed 7 bases, and the junction held 7 bases outside the gene matches. Germline CDR1 and CDR2: SGDLS and YYNGEE. Full variable domain (remainder filled in from reference TRBV9 and TRBJ2-7): DSGVTQTPKHLITATGQRVTLRCSPRSGDLSVYWYQQSLDQGLQFLIQYYNGEERAKGNILERFSAQQFPDLHSELNLSSLELGDSALYFCASSVDGLAGAGEQYFGPGTRLTVT.

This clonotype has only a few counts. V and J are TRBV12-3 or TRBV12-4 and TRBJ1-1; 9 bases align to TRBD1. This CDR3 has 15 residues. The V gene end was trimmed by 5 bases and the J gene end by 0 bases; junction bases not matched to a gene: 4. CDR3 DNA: TGTGCCAGCAGTCCACAGGGGGCCATGAACACTGAAGCTTTCTTT. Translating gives CASSPQGAMNTEAFF.

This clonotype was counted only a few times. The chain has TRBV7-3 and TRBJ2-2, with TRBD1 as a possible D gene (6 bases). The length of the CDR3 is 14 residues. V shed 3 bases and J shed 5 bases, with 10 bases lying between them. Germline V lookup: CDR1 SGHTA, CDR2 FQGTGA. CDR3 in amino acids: CASSFTGSTGELFF. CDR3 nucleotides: TGTGCCAGCAGCTTTACAGGGAGTACCGGGGAGCTGTTTTTT.

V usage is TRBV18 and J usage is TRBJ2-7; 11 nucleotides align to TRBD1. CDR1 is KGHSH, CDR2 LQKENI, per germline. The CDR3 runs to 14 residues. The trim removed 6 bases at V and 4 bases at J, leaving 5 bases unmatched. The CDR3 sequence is CASSEGQGGYEQYF. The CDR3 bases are TGTGCCAGCTCGGAGGGACAGGGGGGTTACGAGCAGTACTTC.

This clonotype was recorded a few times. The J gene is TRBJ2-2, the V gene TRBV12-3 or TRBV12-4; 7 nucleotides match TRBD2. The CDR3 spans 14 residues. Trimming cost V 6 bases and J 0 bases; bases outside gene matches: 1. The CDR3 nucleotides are TGTGCCAGCAGAGCGGGGACGAACACCGGGGAGCTGTTTTTT. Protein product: CASRAGTNTGELFF.

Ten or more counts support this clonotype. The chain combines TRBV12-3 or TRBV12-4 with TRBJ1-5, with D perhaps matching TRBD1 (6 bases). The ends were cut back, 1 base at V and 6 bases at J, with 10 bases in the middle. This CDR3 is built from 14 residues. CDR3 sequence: CASSLGQGSQPQHF. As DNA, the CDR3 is TGTGCCAGCAGTTTAGGTCAGGGGAGTCAGCCCCAGCATTTT.

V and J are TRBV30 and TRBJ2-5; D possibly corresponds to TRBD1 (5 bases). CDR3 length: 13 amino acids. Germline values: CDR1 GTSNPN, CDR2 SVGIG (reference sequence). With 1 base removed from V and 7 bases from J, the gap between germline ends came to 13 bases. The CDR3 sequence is CAWSEQGQGTQYF. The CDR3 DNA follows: TGTGCCTGGAGTGAGCAAGGCCAGGGGACCCAGTACTTC. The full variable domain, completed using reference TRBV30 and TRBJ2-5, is SQTIHQWPATLVQPVGSPLSLECTVEGTSNPNLYWYRQAAGRGLQLLFYSVGIGQISSEVPQNLSASRPQDRQFILSSKKLLLSDSGFYLCAWSEQGQGTQYFGPGTRLLVL.

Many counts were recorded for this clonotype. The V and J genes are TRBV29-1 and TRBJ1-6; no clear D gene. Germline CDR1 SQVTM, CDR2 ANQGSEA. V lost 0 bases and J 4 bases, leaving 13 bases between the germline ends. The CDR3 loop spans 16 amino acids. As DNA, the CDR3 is TGCAGCGTTGAAGACCCTCAACCGCTTTATAATTCACCCCTCCACTTT. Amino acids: CSVEDPQPLYNSPLHF. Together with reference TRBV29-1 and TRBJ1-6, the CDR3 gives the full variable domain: SAVISQKPSRDICQRGTSLTIQCQVDSQVTMMFWYRQQPGQSLTLIATANQGSEATYESGFVIDKFPISRPNLTFSTLTVSNMSPEDSSIYLCSVEDPQPLYNSPLHFGNGTRLTVT.

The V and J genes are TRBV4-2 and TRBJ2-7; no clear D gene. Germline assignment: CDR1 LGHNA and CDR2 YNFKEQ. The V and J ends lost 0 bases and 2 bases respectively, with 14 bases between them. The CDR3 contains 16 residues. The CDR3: CASSQDITQPAYEQYF. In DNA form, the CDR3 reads TGTGCCAGCAGCCAAGATATCACCCAGCCCGCCTACGAGCAGTACTTC.

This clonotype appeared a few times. For the CDR3, the DNA is TGTGCCAGCAGCCCCCAAGACGGGCTTGGGCAGTTCTTC. Its protein is CASSPQDGLGQFF. The chain is built from TRBV7-9 and TRBJ2-1, with D uncertain. V was trimmed by 5 bases and J by 12 bases, leaving 17 bases between them. Germline V lookup: CDR1 SEHNR, CDR2 FQNEAQ (reference sequence). This CDR3 contains 13 residues.

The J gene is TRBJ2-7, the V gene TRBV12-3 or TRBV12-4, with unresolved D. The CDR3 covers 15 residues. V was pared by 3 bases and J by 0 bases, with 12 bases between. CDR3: CASSLSALNSYEQYF. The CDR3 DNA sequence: TGTGCCAGCAGTTTGTCAGCCCTGAACTCCTACGAGCAGTACTTC.

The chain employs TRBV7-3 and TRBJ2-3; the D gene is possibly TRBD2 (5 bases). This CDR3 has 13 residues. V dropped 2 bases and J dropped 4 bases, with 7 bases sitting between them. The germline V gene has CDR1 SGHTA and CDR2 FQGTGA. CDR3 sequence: CASSLEGPDTQYF. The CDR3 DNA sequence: TGTGCCAGCAGCTTAGAGGGCCCAGATACGCAGTATTTT. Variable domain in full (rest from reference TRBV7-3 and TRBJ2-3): GAGVSQTPSNKVTEKGKYVELRCDPISGHTALYWYRQSLGQGPEFLIYFQGTGAADDSGLPNDRFFAVRPEGSVSTLKIQRTERGDSAVYLCASSLEGPDTQYFGPGTRLTVL.

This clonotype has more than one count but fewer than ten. CDR3 amino acids: CASSSTPARETQYF. The CDR3 DNA follows: TGCGCCAGCAGCTCCACGCCGGCGAGGGAGACCCAGTACTTC. This chain links TRBV5-1 with TRBJ2-5; no clear D. The V end lost 3 bases, the J end lost 5 bases, and 14 bases lay between the germline ends. CDR3 length equals 14 residues. Germline-derived CDR1 and CDR2 are SGHRS and YFSETQ.

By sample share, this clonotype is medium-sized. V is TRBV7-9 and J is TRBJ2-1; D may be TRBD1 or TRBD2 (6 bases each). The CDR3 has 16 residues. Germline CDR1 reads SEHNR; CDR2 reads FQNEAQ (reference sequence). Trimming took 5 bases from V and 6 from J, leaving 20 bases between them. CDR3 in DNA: TGTGCCAGCAGCCCAAGTTGGCAGGGGCGGGGCAATGAGCAGTTCTTC. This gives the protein CASSPSWQGRGNEQFF.

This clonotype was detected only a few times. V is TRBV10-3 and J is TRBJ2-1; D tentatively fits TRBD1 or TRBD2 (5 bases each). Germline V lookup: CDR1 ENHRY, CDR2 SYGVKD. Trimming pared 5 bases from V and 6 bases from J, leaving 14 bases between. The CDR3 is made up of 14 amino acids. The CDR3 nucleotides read TGTGCCATCAGTACTAGGGGCTTCGCCAATGAGCAGTTCTTC. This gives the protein CAISTRGFANEQFF.

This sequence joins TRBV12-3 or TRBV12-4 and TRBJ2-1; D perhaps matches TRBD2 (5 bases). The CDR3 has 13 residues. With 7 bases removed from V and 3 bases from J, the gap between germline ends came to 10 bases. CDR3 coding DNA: TGTGCCAGCAAGCGGCAGAACTACAATGAGCAGTTCTTC. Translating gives CASKRQNYNEQFF.

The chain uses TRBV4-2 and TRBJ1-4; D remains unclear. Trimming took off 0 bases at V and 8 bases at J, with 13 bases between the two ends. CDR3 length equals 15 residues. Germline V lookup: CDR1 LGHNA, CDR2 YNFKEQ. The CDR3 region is CASSQDLGKGEKLFF. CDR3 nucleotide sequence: TGTGCCAGCAGCCAAGATCTAGGGAAAGGGGAAAAACTGTTTTTT.

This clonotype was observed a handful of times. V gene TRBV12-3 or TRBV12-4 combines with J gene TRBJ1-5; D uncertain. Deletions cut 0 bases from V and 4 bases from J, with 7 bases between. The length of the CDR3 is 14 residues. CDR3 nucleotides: TGTGCCAGCAGTTTAGCCTTGTTAAATCAGCCCCAGCATTTT. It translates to CASSLALLNQPQHF.

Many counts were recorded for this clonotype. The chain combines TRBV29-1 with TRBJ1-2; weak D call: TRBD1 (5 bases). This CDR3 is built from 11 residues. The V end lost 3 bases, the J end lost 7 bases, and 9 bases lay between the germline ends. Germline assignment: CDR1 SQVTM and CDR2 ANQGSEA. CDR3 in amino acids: CSVDARGGYTF. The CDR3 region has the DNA TGCAGCGTTGATGCGAGGGGTGGCTACACCTTC. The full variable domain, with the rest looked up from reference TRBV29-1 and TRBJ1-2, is SAVISQKPSRDICQRGTSLTIQCQVDSQVTMMFWYRQQPGQSLTLIATANQGSEATYESGFVIDKFPISRPNLTFSTLTVSNMSPEDSSIYLCSVDARGGYTFGSGTRLTVV.

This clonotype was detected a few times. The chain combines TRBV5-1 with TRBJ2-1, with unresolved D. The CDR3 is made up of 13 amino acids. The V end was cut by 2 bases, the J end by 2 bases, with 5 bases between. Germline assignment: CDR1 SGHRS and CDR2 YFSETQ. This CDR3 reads CASSFGTYNEQFF. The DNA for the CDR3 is TGCGCCAGCAGCTTCGGTACCTACAATGAGCAGTTCTTC.

Written as DNA, the CDR3 is TGTGCCAGCAGCGTAGGCCACCGGGACCAAGACCATGAGCAGTTCTTC. Protein sequence: CASSVGHRDQDHEQFF. This sequence joins TRBV9 and TRBJ2-1; D may match TRBD1 or TRBD2 (5 bases each). Germline CDR1 and CDR2: SGDLS and YYNGEE. The ends were cut back, 0 bases at V and 8 bases at J, with 18 bases in the middle. CDR3 length equals 16 residues.